Presented here are 21 T cell receptor beta chains from one specimen sequenced in a study of T cell changes during pregnancy in multiple sclerosis. TCRdb keeps only in-frame clones here, not all; method: immunoSEQ multiplex PCR. In the table there are roughly 100,000 clones, approximately 90% of which are singletons. Sequencing was performed on peripheral blood, taken after pregnancy. These receptors were taken from a female donor with multiple sclerosis, enrolled in a pregnancy study.

The chain links TRBV13 to TRBJ2-1; 7 bases line up with TRBD2. The germline CDR1 and CDR2 sequences are PRHDT and FYEKMQ (reference sequence). With V trimmed by 0 bases and J by 9 bases, 5 bases remained unmatched. This CDR3 is 14 amino acids long. The CDR3 is CASSLGAGRGEQFF. The DNA of the CDR3 is TGTGCCAGCAGCTTAGGAGCGGGGCGGGGTGAGCAGTTCTTC.

The CDR3 loop reads CASSSFQGSTEAFF. CDR3 in DNA: TGTGCCAGCAGCTCTTTTCAGGGATCCACTGAAGCTTTCTTT. The chain joins TRBV11-2 to TRBJ1-1; weak D call: TRBD1 (5 bases). V lost 4 bases to trimming and J lost 4 bases, with 13 bases between them. The CDR3 covers 14 residues. The V gene's germline CDR1 is SGHAT and CDR2 FQNNGV.

The chain combines TRBV5-1 with TRBJ2-5, with TRBD1 as a possible D gene (5 bases). CDR1 and CDR2 from the germline V gene are SGHRS and YFSETQ. The V end lost 0 bases, the J end lost 5 bases, and 14 bases lay between the germline ends. The CDR3 extends over 15 amino acids. CDR3 in amino acids: CASSLDRGRVETQYF. In DNA form, the CDR3 reads TGCGCCAGCAGCTTGGATAGGGGTAGGGTCGAGACCCAGTACTTC. Complete variable domain (other parts from reference TRBV5-1 and TRBJ2-5): KAGVTQTPRYLIKTRGQQVTLSCSPISGHRSVSWYQQTPGQGLQFLFEYFSETQRNKGNFPGRFSGRQFSNSRSEMNVSTLELGDSALYLCASSLDRGRVETQYFGPGTRLLVL.

V usage is TRBV27 and J usage is TRBJ1-4, with TRBD1 identical over 9 bases. CDR3 length: 14 amino acids. Trimming at V came to 8 bases and at J to 10 bases, leaving 11 bases not matched to a gene. Germline CDR1 and CDR2: MNHEY and SMNVEV (reference sequence). The CDR3 DNA is TGTGCCAGCGGGGATGGACAGGGGTGGGGAAAACTGTTTTTT. Translation gives CASGDGQGWGKLFF.

This chain uses TRBV6-1 with TRBJ2-6; 7 bases agree with TRBD2. The V segment lost 4 bases and the J segment 0 bases; nucleotides outside the gene matches: 9. Germline CDR1 and CDR2: MNHNS and SASEGT. CDR3 length: 18 residues. CDR3 sequence (DNA): TGTGCCAGCAGTGTCGGAGCGGGGACCTACTCTGGGGCCAACGTCCTGACTTTC. Translating gives CASSVGAGTYSGANVLTF.

The chain carries TRBV18 and TRBJ1-1; 7 positions match TRBD1. Per germline, CDR1 KGHSH and CDR2 LQKENI. This CDR3 spans 15 amino acids. V lost 3 bases to trimming and J lost 5 bases; unmatched junction nucleotides: 9. The CDR3 here is CASSPDRVSTTEAFF. The CDR3 DNA reads TGTGCCAGCTCACCCGACAGGGTATCGACTACTGAAGCTTTCTTT.

This clone showed up just a few times. V is TRBV6-1 and J is TRBJ1-4; 9 bases map to TRBD1. Germline assignment: CDR1 MNHNS and CDR2 SASEGT. There are 14 residues in the CDR3. V was clipped by 7 bases and J by 6 bases; unmatched bases: 6. CDR3 DNA: TGTGCCAGCAAGGTTACAGGGGGCGATGAAAAACTGTTTTTT. Amino acid sequence: CASKVTGGDEKLFF.

The chain combines TRBV7-8 with TRBJ1-3; D is undetermined. This CDR3 spans 16 amino acids. The V gene lost 2 bases and the J gene lost 0 bases, with 11 bases spanning the gap. Germline-derived CDR1 and CDR2 are SGHVS and FQNEAQ. The CDR3 bases are TGTGCCAGCAGCTTACAGACGAGGGTCTCTGGAAACACCATATATTTT. It encodes CASSLQTRVSGNTIYF.

This sequence joins TRBV28 and TRBJ1-5; D is unclear. The CDR3 extends over 14 amino acids. Trimming cost V 2 bases and J 1 base, with 6 bases left between them. Germline V gives CDR1 MDHEN, CDR2 SYDVKM. The CDR3 spells CASSLGQSNQPQHF. As DNA, the CDR3 is TGTGCCAGCAGTTTAGGCCAGAGCAATCAGCCCCAGCATTTT.

The chain couples TRBV2 to TRBJ2-3; 14 bases map to TRBD2. Germline CDR1 reads SNHLY; CDR2 reads FYNNEI. The CDR3 contains 15 residues. V lost 6 bases and J lost 3; bases outside the gene matches: 2. CDR3 protein: CASSGLAGGTDTQYF. CDR3 in DNA: TGTGCCAGCAGCGGACTAGCGGGGGGAACAGATACGCAGTATTTT.

The chain links TRBV7-3 to TRBJ1-1; possible D gene TRBD1, 6 bases. The CDR3 is made up of 14 amino acids. Trimming stripped 2 bases from V and 0 bases from J, with 7 bases between. Per the germline V gene, CDR1 is SGHTA and CDR2 is FQGTGA. CDR3 region: CASSLQGMNTEAFF. In DNA, the CDR3 is TGTGCCAGCAGCTTACAGGGGATGAACACTGAAGCTTTCTTT.

The chain links TRBV6-6 to TRBJ2-1; a weak D match, TRBD1 (6 bases). CDR1 is MNHNY and CDR2 is SVGAGI in the germline V gene (reference sequence). V was pared by 2 bases and J by 4 bases, with 12 bases between. There are 15 residues in the CDR3. CDR3 residues: CASSYQGHQYNEQFF. The CDR3 DNA is TGTGCCAGCAGTTACCAGGGACACCAGTACAATGAGCAGTTCTTC.

This rearrangement joins TRBV18 to TRBJ1-3; D is undetermined. The CDR3 contains 16 residues. The V end was cut by 2 bases, the J end by 2 bases, with 13 bases between. Germline assignment: CDR1 KGHSH and CDR2 LQKENI. CDR3 sequence (DNA): TGTGCCAGCTCACCAGGACCGGGGTTGACTGGAAACACCATATATTTT. Protein: CASSPGPGLTGNTIYF. The full variable domain, its missing parts supplied by reference TRBV18 and TRBJ1-3, is NAGVMQNPRHLVRRRGQEARLRCSPMKGHSHVYWYRQLPEEGLKFMVYLQKENIIDESGMPKERFSAEFPKEGPSILRIQQVVRGDSAAYFCASSPGPGLTGNTIYFGEGSWLTVV.

The CDR3 DNA sequence: TGCGCCAGCAGCTTACACCAGACATCAGATACGCAGTATTTT. It translates to CASSLHQTSDTQYF. The V gene is TRBV5-1, the J gene TRBJ2-3; D unclear. Trimming cost V 2 bases and J 4 bases, with 11 bases left between them. This CDR3 has 14 amino acids. Germline lookup yields CDR1 SGHRS and CDR2 YFSETQ.

The V gene is TRBV4-2, the J gene TRBJ2-3; D not certain. The germline V gene encodes CDR1 LGHNA and CDR2 YNFKEQ. The CDR3 has 13 amino acids. V shed 0 bases and J shed 4 bases, with 5 bases lying between them. CDR3 nucleotide sequence: TGTGCCAGCAGCCAAGATCGGTCAGATACGCAGTATTTT. This sequence encodes CASSQDRSDTQYF.

CDR3 region: CATSSRRGAGNEQFF. CDR3 DNA: TGTGCCACCAGCAGCCGGCGGGGGGCTGGAAATGAGCAGTTCTTC. The chain is built from TRBV15 and TRBJ2-1; 8 nucleotides align to TRBD2. With 3 bases clipped from V and 7 bases from J, the junction kept 8 bases outside the gene matches. Germline CDR1 is LNHNV and CDR2 is YYDKDF (reference sequence). This CDR3 has 15 residues.

The V and J genes are TRBV29-1 and TRBJ2-7; TRBD2 matches at 11 bases. J lost 4 bases, V lost 7 bases, and 6 bases had no gene match. The germline gives CDR1 SQVTM, CDR2 ANQGSEA. The CDR3 spans 13 residues. In DNA form, the CDR3 reads TGCAGCGCCCGACTAGCGGGGCCTTACGAGCAGTACTTC. It codes for CSARLAGPYEQYF.

This chain links TRBV19 with TRBJ2-1, with a weak D call TRBD2 (7 bases). Germline V gene sequence: CDR1 LNHDA, CDR2 SQIVND (reference sequence). Between the trimmed V and J ends, which lost 7 bases and 0 bases, there was a span of 13 bases. CDR3 length: 15 amino acids. The CDR3 loop reads CASKRAGHSYNEQFF. The CDR3 DNA sequence: TGTGCCAGTAAGCGAGCGGGACACTCCTACAATGAGCAGTTCTTC.

The V call is TRBV11-1, the J call TRBJ2-3, with TRBD1 matching 8 bases. Germline assignment: CDR1 SGHAT and CDR2 FQDESV (reference sequence). Unmatched junction bases numbered 8, after V lost 5 bases and J lost 13 bases. The CDR3 runs 12 residues. The CDR3 loop reads CASSHQGAHKYF. The CDR3 nucleotides read TGTGCCAGCAGCCACCAGGGGGCGCATAAGTATTTT. The full variable domain, completed using reference TRBV11-1 and TRBJ2-3, is EAEVAQSPRYKITEKSQAVAFWCDPISGHATLYWYRQILGQGPELLVQFQDESVVDDSQLPKDRFSAERLKGVDSTLKIQPAELGDSAMYLCASSHQGAHKYFGPGTRLTVL.

This chain links TRBV29-1 with TRBJ2-7, with D perhaps matching TRBD1 (5 bases). Germline V gene lookup returns CDR1 SQVTM and CDR2 ANQGSEA. The V end lost 2 bases, the J end lost 5 bases, and 10 bases lay between the germline ends. The CDR3 spans 12 residues. The chain's CDR3 is CSVERGIDEQYF. DNA of the CDR3: TGCAGCGTTGAAAGGGGTATAGACGAGCAGTACTTC.

The chain is built from TRBV5-4 and TRBJ2-2; D is unclear. There are 13 residues in the CDR3. CDR1 is SGHNT and CDR2 is YYREEE in the germline V gene (reference sequence). V was trimmed by 9 bases and J by 7 bases, leaving 16 bases between them. CDR3 sequence (DNA): TGTGCCACCTCCTCCCCAGAGGTCGGGGAGCTGTTTTTT. Translating it yields CATSSPEVGELFF. Drawing the rest from reference TRBV5-4 and TRBJ2-2, the complete variable domain is ETGVTQSPTHLIKTRGQQVTLRCSSQSGHNTVSWYQQALGQGPQFIFQYYREEENGRGNFPPRFSGLQFPNYSSELNVNALELDDSALYLCATSSPEVGELFFGEGSRLTVL.